The present T cell receptor (beta chain) was sequenced within a study of T cell repertoires in cytomegalovirus infection. On the study more broadly: Evidence of both CMV infection and a matching HLA type came from public TCR beta signatures.

TCRdb analysed the reads with MiXCR anew, one entry per CDR3 protein. The sample has a few hundred thousand distinct CDR3 sequences; roughly 42% are singletons. This clonotype was found once. Its cognate antigen is unknown. This material consisted of cultured PBMCs, taken from culture after CMV antigen stimulation. The receptor's source is a human donor in good health (CMV status not recorded). Some clones in this sample may be carry-over from other donors' samples.

CDR3: CASSGPQGGVYNEQFF. The CDR3 DNA reads as TGTGCCAGCAGCGGGCCCCAGGGGGGCGTCTACAATGAGCAGTTCTTC. The chain combines TRBV7-4 with TRBJ2-1; TRBD1 is a possible D gene (7 bases). The CDR3 has 16 amino acids. The V end was cut by 5 bases, the J end by 3 bases, with 17 bases between. Germline V lookup: CDR1 SGHVT, CDR2 SQSDAQ.